The clone carrying this T cell receptor (beta chain) was seen many times. The target antigen is unknown. Germline loops: CDR1 MDHEN, CDR2 SYDVKM. The CDR3 consists of 12 residues. The V end was cut by 2 bases, the J end by 5 bases, with 3 bases between. This record belongs to a study of T cells in Graves' hyperthyroidism and ophthalmopathy. Study background: Sampling of peripheral blood happened at initial diagnosis, prior to any treatment. Study observations and caveats: Stable hyperthyroidism and ophthalmopathy were separated using 13 V-J signatures. Most thyroid clonotypes that were expanded above 0.001 also turned up in blood. The model foresaw ophthalmopathy a median roughly 6.3 months prior to onset.

The investigators amplified TCR beta CDR3 regions from RNA transcripts. The HTBI set primed first-round TCR CDR3 RT-PCR. MiXCR was run by TCRdb on the multiplex PCR reads, yielding one entry per CDR3 protein. The sample comprises fewer than 500,000 distinct CDR3 sequences, roughly 14% of which are singletons, and 20% to 25% rests with the top ten. Sequenced: blood. The chain combines TRBV28 with TRBJ1-4; D gene uncertain. This receptor was taken from a man aged 25 to 40 with Graves' hyperthyroidism that later progressed to Graves' ophthalmopathy. CDR3 region: CASSLLNEKLFF. The CDR3 DNA reads as TGTGCCAGCAGTTTACTAAATGAAAAACTGTTTTTT.